These 20 T cell receptor beta chains came from one sample sequenced in a study of control samples from healthy donors and cancer patients. Libraries were prepared by immunoSEQ multiplex PCR; TCRdb keeps only in-frame clonotypes and omits some of them. This table holds under 200,000 clones, 85% to 95% found once. The sequenced sample consisted of blood. These receptors were obtained from a woman aged 40 to 50 in good health.

The chain joins TRBV19 to TRBJ1-4; no firm D call. The germline V and J ends were trimmed by 4 bases and 5 bases, with 11 bases remaining between them. Looked up from germline, CDR1 is LNHDA and CDR2 is SQIVND (reference sequence). The CDR3 length is 14 residues. The chain's CDR3 is CASSRDRLNEKLFF. The DNA of the CDR3 is TGTGCCAGTAGTAGGGATCGGCTCAATGAAAAACTGTTTTTT.

J is TRBJ2-1 and V is TRBV15; 7 nucleotides agree with TRBD2. V was clipped by 0 bases and J by 7 bases; unmatched bases: 12. The CDR3 spans 17 residues. Germline V gene lookup returns CDR1 LNHNV and CDR2 YYDKDF (reference sequence). The CDR3 nucleotides are TGTGCCACCAGCAGAGATTTTCCGGCGGGAGTGGCAAATGAGCAGTTCTTC. Its translation is CATSRDFPAGVANEQFF. The variable domain in full, with the rest retrieved from reference TRBV15 and TRBJ2-1, is DAMVIQNPRYQVTQFGKPVTLSCSQTLNHNVMYWYQQKSSQAPKLLFHYYDKDFNNEADTPDNFQSRRPNTSFCFLDIRSPGLGDTAMYLCATSRDFPAGVANEQFFGPGTRLTVL.

The chain carries TRBV6-5 and TRBJ2-1; 10 positions match TRBD1. The V gene end was trimmed by 0 bases and the J gene end by 7 bases; junction bases not matched to a gene: 6. CDR3 size: 16 residues. Germline CDR1 MNHEY, CDR2 SVGAGI. The CDR3 DNA sequence: TGTGCCAGCAGTTACTCCCCGGGGACAGGGGTGAATGAGCAGTTCTTC. Translation: CASSYSPGTGVNEQFF.

This clone was recorded only once. The J gene is TRBJ1-5, the V gene TRBV12-3 or TRBV12-4; D unresolved. This CDR3 has 13 residues. The V end lost 6 bases, the J end lost 9 bases, and 15 bases lay between the germline ends. The CDR3 DNA follows: TGTGCCAGCAGACCCCAGGATCTTGTGCCCCAGCATTTT. Translated: CASRPQDLVPQHF.

The chain is built from TRBV12-3 or TRBV12-4 and TRBJ2-7; D is possibly TRBD2 (5 bases). The CDR3 contains 13 residues. V lost 3 bases and J 6 bases, leaving 12 bases between the germline ends. CDR3 in DNA: TGTGCCAGCAGTTTTTTAAGGGCGGGCGAGCAGTACTTC. Protein: CASSFLRAGEQYF.

The chain is built from TRBV7-2 and TRBJ1-1, with 8 bases that match TRBD1. Germline CDR1 reads SGHTA; CDR2 reads FQGNSA. This CDR3 spans 14 amino acids. J gave up 5 bases and V 4 bases, and 6 bases lay outside the gene matches. For the CDR3, the DNA is TGTGCCAGCAGCTGGACAGGGCGAGGAACTGAAGCTTTCTTT. As protein: CASSWTGRGTEAFF.

Here the CDR3 reads CASRGTSGRDEQFF. CDR3 DNA sequence: TGTGCCAGCCGGGGGACTAGCGGGCGCGATGAGCAGTTCTTC. The chain uses TRBV9 and TRBJ2-1; 12 positions agree with TRBD2. The CDR3 is 14 residues long. In germline, CDR1 is SGDLS, CDR2 YYNGEE. After removal of 7 bases from V and 8 bases from J, the junction contained 7 bases not matched to a gene.

V gene TRBV19 combines with J gene TRBJ1-2; D is unclear. The V and J ends lost 3 bases and 4 bases respectively, with 12 bases between them. CDR1 is LNHDA and CDR2 is SQIVND in the germline V gene (reference sequence). CDR3 length equals 14 residues. The DNA for the CDR3 is TGTGCCAGTAGTATCGGGCAGTTTTCCTATGGCTACACCTTC. As protein: CASSIGQFSYGYTF.

This clone was recorded only once. The chain couples TRBV6-5 to TRBJ2-1; D perhaps matches TRBD2 (6 bases). CDR3 length: 14 amino acids. CDR1 is MNHEY, CDR2 SVGAGI, per germline. The V and J ends lost 7 bases and 10 bases respectively, with 20 bases between them. CDR3 sequence reads: CASTPFGTEGEQFF. CDR3 DNA sequence: TGTGCCAGCACCCCATTCGGGACGGAGGGCGAGCAGTTCTTC.

This chain joins TRBV7-7 and TRBJ1-4; D is possibly TRBD1 (5 bases). Germline assignment: CDR1 SSHAT and CDR2 FNYEAQ (reference sequence). Trimming pared 2 bases from V and 0 bases from J, leaving 13 bases between. The CDR3 is 17 amino acids. The CDR3 protein is CASSLTTGRSTNEKLFF. In nucleotides, the CDR3 is TGTGCCAGCAGCTTAACAACGGGACGGTCAACTAATGAAAAACTGTTTTTT. Drawing the rest from reference TRBV7-7 and TRBJ1-4, the complete variable domain is GAGVSQSPRYKVTKRGQDVTLRCDPISSHATLYWYQQALGQGPEFLTYFNYEAQPDKSGLPSDRFSAERPEGSISTLTIQRTEQRDSAMYRCASSLTTGRSTNEKLFFGSGTQLSVL.

The V call is TRBV19, the J call TRBJ1-2; D perhaps matches TRBD1 (6 bases). The germline CDR1 and CDR2 sequences are LNHDA and SQIVND (reference sequence). Trimming took off 9 bases at V and 0 bases at J, with 17 bases between the two ends. The CDR3 sequence is 15 residues long. This CDR3 reads CASRRGGYANYGYTF. The DNA of the CDR3 is TGTGCCAGCAGAAGGGGGGGATACGCTAACTATGGCTACACCTTC.

With regard to this clone: This specimen includes other DNA sequences encoding the same CDR3. The chain recombines TRBV5-1 with TRBJ1-1; a possible D gene is TRBD1 (5 bases). CDR1 is SGHRS and CDR2 is YFSETQ in the germline V gene. With 0 bases removed from V and 1 base from J, the gap between germline ends came to 7 bases. This CDR3 spans 14 amino acids. CDR3 in amino acids: CASSLGQQNTEAFF. The CDR3 bases are TGCGCCAGCAGCTTGGGACAGCAGAACACTGAAGCTTTCTTT.

The V and J genes are TRBV6-5 and TRBJ1-3; TRBD1 is a possible D gene (6 bases). Looked up from germline, CDR1 is MNHEY and CDR2 is SVGAGI. V lost 6 bases to trimming and J lost 2 bases, with 14 bases between them. The CDR3 extends over 15 amino acids. CDR3 protein: CASRSQGITGNTIYF. The CDR3 coding sequence is TGTGCCAGCAGGTCGCAGGGGATTACTGGAAACACCATATATTTT.

The genes are TRBV6-1 and TRBJ1-2; D is uncertain. From germline, CDR1 is MNHNS and CDR2 SASEGT. The CDR3 contains 14 residues. V gave up 0 bases and J gave up 7 bases, with 12 bases separating them. CDR3 DNA sequence: TGTGCCAGCAGTGAAGCCCCGAGTAGGCCTGGCTACACCTTC. Encoded protein: CASSEAPSRPGYTF.

This chain uses TRBV9 with TRBJ1-2, with D perhaps TRBD1 (6 bases). Deletions cut 0 bases from V and 4 bases from J, with 19 bases between. The germline CDR1 and CDR2 sequences are SGDLS and YYNGEE. This CDR3 is built from 17 residues. The CDR3: CASSVGPQGGAGYGYTF. The CDR3 DNA reads as TGTGCCAGCAGCGTAGGGCCACAGGGAGGTGCTGGCTATGGCTACACCTTC.

The V gene is TRBV6-1, the J gene TRBJ2-7, with D maybe TRBD1 (6 bases). CDR3 length: 12 residues. Germline CDR1 and CDR2: MNHNS and SASEGT. V lost 3 bases, J lost 9 bases, and 12 bases lay in between. The CDR3 is CASSDWGLGQYF. Here the CDR3 DNA reads TGTGCCAGCAGTGATTGGGGGCTGGGGCAGTACTTC.

V gene TRBV9 combines with J gene TRBJ2-7; 11 bases align to TRBD1. Germline CDR1 SGDLS, CDR2 YYNGEE. The CDR3 has 15 residues. V gave up 0 bases and J gave up 6 bases; unmatched junction bases: 5. This CDR3 is CASSVAGTGGGEQYF. The CDR3 DNA reads as TGTGCCAGCAGCGTAGCGGGGACAGGGGGAGGCGAGCAGTACTTC.

The J gene is TRBJ1-1, the V gene TRBV7-8; D is ambiguous. Germline CDR1 reads SGHVS; CDR2 reads FQNEAQ. The CDR3 consists of 16 residues. V lost 2 bases and J 1 base, leaving 14 bases between the germline ends. The CDR3 region is CASSLSMGLRNTEAFF. CDR3 DNA sequence: TGTGCCAGCAGCTTATCTATGGGGTTGAGGAACACTGAAGCTTTCTTT.

This chain uses TRBV15 with TRBJ1-1; a possible D gene is TRBD1 (6 bases). Germline CDR1 is LNHNV and CDR2 is YYDKDF (reference sequence). The length of the CDR3 is 15 residues. V lost 4 bases and J 4 bases, leaving 16 bases between the germline ends. The CDR3 coding sequence is TGTGCCACCAGCAAACGGACCGGGGGGCCCACTGAAGCTTTCTTT. Residues: CATSKRTGGPTEAFF.

The V call is TRBV4-3, the J call TRBJ1-1; tentatively, D is TRBD1 (5 bases). CDR3 length: 15 amino acids. Germline loops: CDR1 LGHNA, CDR2 YSLEER. V was clipped by 1 base and J by 5 bases, with 14 bases between them. CDR3 DNA sequence: TGCGCCAGCAGCCAAGTCGACGGGGCCGGGACTGAAGCTTTCTTT. This sequence encodes CASSQVDGAGTEAFF.